The next 27 T cell receptor beta chains were all read from a single sample in a study of identical twins. MiXCR was run by TCRdb on the 5' RACE reads, yielding one entry per CDR3 protein. This table holds 1.5 million or so distinct CDR3 sequences, about 31% found once. The sequenced sample was cord blood. These receptors were obtained from a newborn girl in good health.

This clonotype was detected only a few times. The rearrangement joins TRBV20-1 to TRBJ1-2; unclear D gene. The germline V gene has CDR1 DFQATT and CDR2 SNEGSKA (reference sequence). V gave up 6 bases and J gave up 5 bases, with 13 bases separating them. The CDR3 loop spans 12 amino acids. Here the CDR3 reads CSATPGGYGYTF. The CDR3 coding sequence is TGCAGTGCCACTCCCGGAGGGTATGGCTACACCTTC.

The chain links TRBV7-8 to TRBJ2-1; D is uncertain. The germline gives CDR1 SGHVS, CDR2 FQNEAQ. The CDR3 runs to 14 residues. The V end was cut by 2 bases, the J end by 4 bases, with 9 bases between. The CDR3 is CASSLRRQYNEQFF. DNA for the CDR3: TGTGCCAGCAGCTTACGTAGGCAGTACAATGAGCAGTTCTTC.

J is TRBJ2-1 and V is TRBV28; TRBD2 matches at 11 bases. Germline V gives CDR1 MDHEN, CDR2 SYDVKM. The CDR3 is 16 amino acids. Trimming at V came to 4 bases and at J to 5 bases, leaving 7 bases not matched to a gene. This CDR3 is CASSSLSGRVDNEQFF. The CDR3 bases are TGTGCCAGCAGTTCCCTTAGCGGGAGGGTCGACAATGAGCAGTTCTTC.

This clonotype has a count of ten or more. Here the CDR3 reads CASSFRQGGGYTF. Here the CDR3 DNA reads TGTGCCAGCAGCTTTCGACAGGGGGGCGGCTACACCTTC. The chain is built from TRBV7-2 and TRBJ1-2; 9 positions match TRBD1. Germline CDR1 SGHTA, CDR2 FQGNSA. Germline trimming cut 3 bases from V and 8 bases from J; bases unmatched to any gene: 4. This CDR3 comprises 13 residues.

The chain uses TRBV14 and TRBJ2-3; weak D call: TRBD2 (5 bases). The CDR3 spans 12 residues. Germline CDR1 and CDR2: SGHDN and FVKESK. V was shortened by 8 bases and J by 9 bases, with 15 bases between the two germline ends. CDR3 nucleotides: TGTGCCAGCCACGGCGAGGGTGGGACGCAGTATTTT. As protein: CASHGEGGTQYF.

The chain joins TRBV11-2 to TRBJ2-7; D call uncertain. V lost 0 bases and J 2 bases, leaving 5 bases between the germline ends. The CDR3 covers 13 residues. Germline V gene data show CDR1 as SGHAT and CDR2 as FQNNGV. The CDR3 DNA follows: TGTGCCAGCAGCTTAGAGGCTACCTACGAGCAGTACTTC. Its protein product is CASSLEATYEQYF. The full variable domain, in which reference TRBV11-2 and TRBJ2-7 provide the parts outside the CDR3, is EAGVAQSPRYKIIEKRQSVAFWCNPISGHATLYWYQQILGQGPKLLIQFQNNGVVDDSQLPKDRFSAERLKGVDSTLKIQPAKLEDSAVYLCASSLEATYEQYFGPGTRLTVT.

This clonotype came up a few times. A junction end diverges from the germline sequence, so it may reflect a read error. This sequence joins TRBV20-1 and TRBJ2-4; TRBD2 matches at 9 bases. The CDR3 is 14 residues long. CDR1 DFQATT and CDR2 SNEGSKA come from the germline V gene (reference sequence). The DNA of the CDR3 is TGCAGTGCTCAACGCGGGGGGGCCAAAAACATTCGGTACTTC. As protein: CSAQRGGAKNIRYF.

There are many counts of this clonotype. The chain employs TRBV18 and TRBJ2-1; D uncertain. The CDR3 covers 13 residues. CDR1 is KGHSH and CDR2 is LQKENI in the germline V gene. V lost 5 bases and J 1 base, leaving 6 bases between the germline ends. CDR3 sequence (DNA): TGTGCCAGCTCAAGCCGATCCTACAATGAGCAGTTCTTC. This codes for CASSSRSYNEQFF.

The rearrangement joins TRBV12-3 or TRBV12-4 to TRBJ2-1, with D possibly called TRBD1 or TRBD2 (5 bases each). The length of the CDR3 is 14 residues. Trimming removed 8 bases at V and 4 bases at J, with 15 bases between. Written as DNA, the CDR3 is TGTGCCAGCGGGACCGTCTCCCCTTACAATGAGCAGTTCTTC. Encoded protein: CASGTVSPYNEQFF.

The chain joins TRBV25-1 to TRBJ1-2, with TRBD1 matching 7 bases. Trimming took 6 bases from V and 4 from J; bases not matched to a gene: 8. This CDR3 comprises 14 residues. Germline V lookup: CDR1 MGHDK, CDR2 SYGVNS. The CDR3 DNA follows: TGTGCCAGCAGCGCTGGGGGGACAGCCTATGGCTACACCTTC. Its translation is CASSAGGTAYGYTF.

This clonotype occurred a few times. The J gene is TRBJ1-2, the V gene TRBV7-9, with D possibly being TRBD1 (6 bases). CDR3 length: 13 amino acids. Per germline, CDR1 SEHNR and CDR2 FQNEAQ (reference sequence). V gave up 1 base and J gave up 10 bases, with 13 bases separating them. The CDR3 nucleotides read TGTGCCAGCAGCTTAGACAGGACAGATGACTACACCTTC. It codes for CASSLDRTDDYTF.

This clonotype has more than one count but fewer than ten. The chain couples TRBV7-9 to TRBJ2-4; tentatively, D is TRBD1 (6 bases). The J call is in doubt because the DNA end fits TRBJ2-7 better. The length of the CDR3 is 13 residues. The germline V gene encodes CDR1 SEHNR and CDR2 FQNEAQ (reference sequence). Written as DNA, the CDR3 is TGTGCCAGCAGCTTAATCGAGGGGGTCGAGCAGTACTTC. Residues: CASSLIEGVEQYF.

With respect to this clonotype: A single base separates this from a much larger clone, so it may be a read error. The chain recombines TRBV12-3 or TRBV12-4 with TRBJ2-5; D is undetermined. The V end lost 3 bases, the J end lost 11 bases, and 22 bases lay between the germline ends. The CDR3 runs 15 residues. The DNA of the CDR3 is TGTGCCAGCAGTTTTGCTCGTACCCTTTACAATGAGCAGTACTTC. Its translation is CASSFARTLYNEQYF.

Regarding this clonotype: The junction departs from the called germline gene at one end, perhaps through a read error. V and J are TRBV7-8 and TRBJ2-7, with 7 bases that match TRBD2. There are 18 residues in the CDR3. Germline CDR1 reads SGHVS; CDR2 reads FQNEAQ. The CDR3, as DNA: TGTGCCAGCAGCTTAGCGACCAGTTGGGGGGGTTTCGCCTACGAGCGGTACTTC. Amino acid sequence: CASSLATSWGGFAYERYF.

The DNA for the CDR3 is TGTGCCAGCAGCTTGGACGGACTAGCGGGGGCACCTGGCACAGATACGCAGTATTTT. This sequence encodes CASSLDGLAGAPGTDTQYF. This chain links TRBV11-2 with TRBJ2-3, with 13 nucleotides matching TRBD2. V shed 3 bases and J 1 base; nucleotides not matched to a gene: 10. Germline CDR1 SGHAT, CDR2 FQNNGV. There are 19 residues in the CDR3.

Regarding this clonotype: Germline is not matched at one junction end, which may reflect a read error. The DNA for the CDR3 is TGTGCCAGCAGTGATAGGGCAGGGGGTAATTCACCCCCCCACTTT. It is translated as CASSDRAGGNSPPHF. V is TRBV6-1 and J is TRBJ1-6, with TRBD1 matching over 7 bases. The CDR3 sequence is 15 residues long. Germline lookup yields CDR1 MNHNS and CDR2 SASEGT.

V and J are TRBV4-1 and TRBJ2-4; D gene uncertain. The length of the CDR3 is 17 residues. Trimming took 0 bases from V and 0 from J, leaving 12 bases between them. Germline CDR1 and CDR2: MGHRA and YSYEKL. In DNA form, the CDR3 reads TGCGCCAGCAGCCAAGACCCGCCCGTACTAGCCAAAAACATTCAGTACTTC. Translated: CASSQDPPVLAKNIQYF.

The genes are TRBV12-3 or TRBV12-4 and TRBJ2-1, with 8 bases aligning to TRBD2. CDR3 length: 15 amino acids. J was trimmed by 5 bases and V by 6 bases; bases with no gene match: 9. The CDR3 bases are TGTGCCAGCAGCACAGGGACTAGTCGGAACAATGAGCAGTTCTTC. Translating it yields CASSTGTSRNNEQFF.

The genes are TRBV2 and TRBJ1-5; no clear D gene. This CDR3 spans 15 amino acids. Trimming cost V 8 bases and J 2 bases, with 16 bases left between them. Germline V gene sequence: CDR1 SNHLY, CDR2 FYNNEI. The CDR3 DNA follows: TGTGCCAGCCGAAGGGAGGTCGGCGGCAATCAGCCCCAGCATTTT. It codes for CASRREVGGNQPQHF. Together with reference TRBV2 and TRBJ1-5, the CDR3 gives the full variable domain: EPEVTQTPSHQVTQMGQEVILRCVPISNHLYFYWYRQILGQKVEFLVSFYNNEISEKSEIFDDQFSVERPDGSNFTLKIRSTKLEDSAMYFCASRREVGGNQPQHFGDGTRLSIL.

This clonotype was counted only a few times. This CDR3 reads CASSLTPLVTFEQYF. CDR3 in DNA: TGTGCCAGCAGTCTTACCCCACTAGTGACGTTCGAGCAGTACTTC. The gene calls are TRBV12-3 or TRBV12-4 and TRBJ2-7; a possible D gene is TRBD2 (5 bases). Deletions cut 5 bases from V and 6 bases from J, with 20 bases between. The CDR3 is made up of 15 amino acids.

V gene TRBV7-2 combines with J gene TRBJ1-1, with D maybe TRBD1 (5 bases). The CDR3 contains 13 residues. Trimming removed 8 bases from V and 3 bases from J, with 13 bases in between. Germline loops: CDR1 SGHTA, CDR2 FQGNSA. CDR3 in DNA: TGTGCCAGCCACCTGGTCAGGGACACTGAAGCTTTCTTT. Translated: CASHLVRDTEAFF.

On this clonotype itself: A much larger clone lies a single base off, so this may be a read error. The chain carries TRBV12-3 or TRBV12-4 and TRBJ2-7; the D is unclear. The CDR3 extends over 13 amino acids. The ends were cut back, 4 bases at V and 2 bases at J, with 9 bases in the middle. CDR3 sequence (DNA): TGTGCCAGCAGTTGGGCAGCTGCCTACGAGCAGTACTTC. Its protein product is CASSWAAAYEQYF.

This clonotype was counted at least ten times. An end of the junction differs from the germline gene, which may be a read error. The chain has TRBV5-1 and TRBJ2-5, with D maybe TRBD1 (5 bases). Germline CDR1 is SGHRS and CDR2 is YFSETQ. The CDR3 covers 12 residues. The CDR3 DNA reads TGTGCCAGCAGTTCGAACAGGGAGACCCAGTACTTC. Its translation is CASSSNRETQYF.

The chain's CDR3 is CASSVAASGYNEQFF. For the CDR3, the DNA is TGTGCCAGCAGTGTTGCGGCCAGCGGGTACAATGAGCAGTTCTTC. This chain joins TRBV6-1 and TRBJ2-1; the D gene is possibly TRBD2 (6 bases). Trimming took off 4 bases at V and 4 bases at J, with 14 bases between the two ends. The CDR3 sequence is 15 residues long. The germline CDR1 and CDR2 sequences are MNHNS and SASEGT.

A few counts support this clonotype. This chain joins TRBV5-1 and TRBJ2-1; D gene ambiguous. V lost 4 bases, J lost 7 bases, and 15 bases lay in between. CDR1 is SGHRS and CDR2 is YFSETQ in the germline V gene. The CDR3 loop spans 14 amino acids. The CDR3 reads CASSPVPNLNEQFF. The CDR3 DNA sequence: TGCGCCAGCAGCCCAGTGCCCAATTTGAATGAGCAGTTCTTC.

J is TRBJ2-7 and V is TRBV4-2; D gene uncertain. This CDR3 region has 13 residues. Trimming removed 4 bases from V and 3 bases from J, with 10 bases in between. Germline V gene sequence: CDR1 LGHNA, CDR2 YNFKEQ. Here the CDR3 reads CASSRGERYEQYF. CDR3 in DNA: TGTGCCAGCAGCCGAGGAGAACGCTACGAGCAGTACTTC.

This clonotype was seen more than once but under ten times. The CDR3 loop is CASSLTTSGTSYNEQFF. The CDR3 DNA is TGTGCCAGCAGCTTAACGACTAGCGGGACAAGCTACAATGAGCAGTTCTTC. The chain joins TRBV7-6 to TRBJ2-1, with 11 bases aligning to TRBD2. This CDR3 is 17 amino acids long. The V gene end was trimmed by 2 bases and the J gene end by 3 bases; junction bases not matched to a gene: 6. CDR1 is SGHVS and CDR2 is FNYEAQ in the germline V gene. The entire variable domain, with the rest obtained from reference TRBV7-6 and TRBJ2-1, is as follows: GAGVSQSPRYKVTKRGQDVALRCDPISGHVSLYWYRQALGQGPEFLTYFNYEAQQDKSGLPNDRFSAERPEGSISTLTIQRTEQRDSAMYRCASSLTTSGTSYNEQFFGPGTRLTVL.